The 5 T cell receptor beta chains below were found in one sample sequenced in a study of cytomegalovirus exposure and HLA in healthy donors. A multiplex PCR was run with 60 Vbeta primers and 13 Jbeta primers. Some clones are missing from TCRdb's copy, which holds only in-frame ones; the method was immunoSEQ multiplex PCR. This table has roughly 61,000 clones, about 89% appearing once. The material sequenced was PBMCs. The source of these receptors is a man aged 25-40 years in good health and CMV-seropositive.

The chain carries TRBV29-1 and TRBJ1-1, with 8 bases that match TRBD1. The CDR3 loop spans 13 amino acids. J was trimmed by 7 bases and V by 7 bases; bases with no gene match: 11. CDR1 and CDR2 from the germline V gene are SQVTM and ANQGSEA. The CDR3 DNA is TGCAGCGCAACGACAGGGGCTCCTCTTGAAGCTTTCTTT. Translated, it gives CSATTGAPLEAFF.

The chain joins TRBV7-2 to TRBJ2-5; 9 bases align to TRBD2. Germline V CDR1 and CDR2: SGHTA, FQGNSA. V lost 0 bases to trimming and J lost 4 bases; unmatched junction nucleotides: 6. The CDR3 contains 16 residues. CDR3 bases: TGTGCCAGCAGCTTAGCGCGAATACTAGCGGGAGAGACCCAGTACTTC. It codes for CASSLARILAGETQYF.

This chain joins TRBV9 and TRBJ1-5; no firm D call. The CDR3 spans 15 residues. Trimming removed 1 base at V and 1 base at J, with 9 bases between. Germline V lookup: CDR1 SGDLS, CDR2 YYNGEE. CDR3 in amino acids: CASSVSGDSNQPQHF. The CDR3 DNA follows: TGTGCCAGCAGCGTATCAGGCGACAGCAATCAGCCCCAGCATTTT. The full variable domain, with the rest looked up from reference TRBV9 and TRBJ1-5, is DSGVTQTPKHLITATGQRVTLRCSPRSGDLSVYWYQQSLDQGLQFLIQYYNGEERAKGNILERFSAQQFPDLHSELNLSSLELGDSALYFCASSVSGDSNQPQHFGDGTRLSIL.

The chain links TRBV6-1 to TRBJ1-2; D gene unclear. Trimming left V 0 bases short and J 1 base short, with 6 bases between. There are 14 residues in the CDR3. Germline CDR1 reads MNHNS; CDR2 reads SASEGT. CDR3 sequence reads: CASSEASGNYGYTF. DNA for the CDR3: TGTGCCAGCAGTGAAGCATCCGGTAACTATGGCTACACCTTC.

The chain joins TRBV6-5 to TRBJ1-1; D gene unclear. The CDR3 loop spans 12 amino acids. Germline V gene sequence: CDR1 MNHEY, CDR2 SVGAGI. Trimming took off 8 bases at V and 6 bases at J, with 13 bases between the two ends. CDR3 amino acids: CASSSGAPEAFF. CDR3 bases: TGTGCCAGCTCTTCGGGAGCCCCTGAAGCTTTCTTT.